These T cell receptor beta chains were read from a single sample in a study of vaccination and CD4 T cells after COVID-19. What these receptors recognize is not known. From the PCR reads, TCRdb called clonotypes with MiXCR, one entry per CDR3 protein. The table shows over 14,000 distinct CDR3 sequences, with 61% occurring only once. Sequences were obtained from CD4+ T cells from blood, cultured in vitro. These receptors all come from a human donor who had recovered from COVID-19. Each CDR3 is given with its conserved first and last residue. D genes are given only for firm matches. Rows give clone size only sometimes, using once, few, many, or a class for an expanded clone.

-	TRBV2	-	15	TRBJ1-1	TGTGCCAGCAGTCCTGAACAGGCGTCGAACACTGAAGCTTTCTTT	CASSPEQASNTEAFF
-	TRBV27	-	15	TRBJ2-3	TGTGCCAGCAGGCCTGTGGCGGGGAGCACAGATACGCAGTATTTT	CASRPVAGSTDTQYF
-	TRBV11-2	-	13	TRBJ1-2	TGTGCCAGCAGCGCCCAGGGAAACTATGGCTACACCTTC	CASSAQGNYGYTF
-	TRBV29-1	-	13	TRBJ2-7	TGCAGCGTTGGGACCGGTGGTAGTGGGGAGCAGTACTTC	CSVGTGGSGEQYF
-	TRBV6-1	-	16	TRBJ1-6	TGTGCCATCAGTGAGTCTCCGGGACATAATAATTCACCCCTCCACTTT	CAISESPGHNNSPLHF
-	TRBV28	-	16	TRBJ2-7	TGTGCCAGCAGTTTACATTCACCGAGGGACCGGTACGAGCAGTACTTC	CASSLHSPRDRYEQYF
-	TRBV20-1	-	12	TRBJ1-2	TGCAGTGCTAGCGGACAGACCTATGGCTACACCTTC	CSASGQTYGYTF
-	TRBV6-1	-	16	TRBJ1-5	TGTGCCAGCAGTGAACGGGTCGTAGGGGGTCGTCAGCCCCAGCATTTT	CASSERVVGGRQPQHF
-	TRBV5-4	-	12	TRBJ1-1	TGTGCCAGCGGAAGGGAGAACACTGAAGCTTTCTTT	CASGRENTEAFF
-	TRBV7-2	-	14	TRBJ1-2	TGTGCCAGCAGCCCGAGGGGCCCTCCCTATGGCTACACCTTC	CASSPRGPPYGYTF
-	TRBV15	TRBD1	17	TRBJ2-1	TGTGCCACCAGCAGAGATTTGATAGGGACAGGGGGTGATGAGCAGTTCTTC	CATSRDLIGTGGDEQFF
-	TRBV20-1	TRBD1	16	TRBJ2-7	TGCAGTGCTGGGCCAGCGGACAGGGTCTATTCCTACGAGCAGTACTTC	CSAGPADRVYSYEQYF
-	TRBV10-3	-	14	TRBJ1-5	TGTGCCATCAGTGCACAGGGAGACAATCAGCCCCAGCATTTT	CAISAQGDNQPQHF
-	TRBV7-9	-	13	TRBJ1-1	TGTGCCAGCAGCTATGGGATGAACACTGAAGCTTTCTTT	CASSYGMNTEAFF
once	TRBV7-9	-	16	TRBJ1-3	TGTGCCAGCAGCTTTTACAGTGGCCACTCTGGAAACACCATATATTTT	CASSFYSGHSGNTIYF
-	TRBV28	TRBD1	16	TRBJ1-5	TGTGCCAGCAGACGCGGGACAGGGGGAAGCAATCAGCCCCAGCATTTT	CASRRGTGGSNQPQHF
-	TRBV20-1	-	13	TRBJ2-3	TGCAGTGCTAGAGCGCCGGGACCGGATACGCAGTATTTT	CSARAPGPDTQYF
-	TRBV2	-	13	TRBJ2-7	TGTGCCAGCGAAGAGGGGCCAAGAAACGAGCAGTACTTC	CASEEGPRNEQYF
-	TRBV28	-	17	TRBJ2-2	TGTGCCAGCAGTTTAGACCGCGGCGGGAAACATCCCGGGGAGCTGTTTTTT	CASSLDRGGKHPGELFF
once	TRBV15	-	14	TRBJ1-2	TGTGCCACCAGCAGAGCGGGCCAGGACTATGGCTACACCTTC	CATSRAGQDYGYTF
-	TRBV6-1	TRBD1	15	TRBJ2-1	TGTGCCAGCAGTCCACGACAGGGTAGGTCAAATGAGCAGTTCTTC	CASSPRQGRSNEQFF
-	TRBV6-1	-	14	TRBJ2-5	TGTGCCAGTGCTTCCTCGGGACCGCGAGAGACCCAGTACTTC	CASASSGPRETQYF
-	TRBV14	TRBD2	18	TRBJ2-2	TGTGCCAGCAGCCCAGGACCTAGCGGGAGGTTCGGCACCGGGGAGCTGTTTTTT	CASSPGPSGRFGTGELFF
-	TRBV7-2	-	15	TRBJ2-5	TGTGCCAGCAGCTTAGCGGTGAGGGGCGCGGAGACCCAGTACTTC	CASSLAVRGAETQYF
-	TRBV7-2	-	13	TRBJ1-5	TGTGCCAGCAGCTTACTAGCCGATCAGCCCCAGCATTTT	CASSLLADQPQHF
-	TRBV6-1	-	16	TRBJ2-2	TGTGCCAGCAGTGAGGCTAGCTCGTTTTTCACCGGGGAGCTGTTTTTT	CASSEASSFFTGELFF
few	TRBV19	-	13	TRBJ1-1	TGTGCCAGTAGTACCACCAAGGGGACTGAAGCTTTCTTT	CASSTTKGTEAFF
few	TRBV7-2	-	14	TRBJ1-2	TGTGCCAGCAGCAACCTACGGGGGGGATATGGCTACACCTTC	CASSNLRGGYGYTF
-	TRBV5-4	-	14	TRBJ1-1	TGTGCCAGCAGCGGTTTACAGGGGAACACTGAAGCTTTCTTT	CASSGLQGNTEAFF
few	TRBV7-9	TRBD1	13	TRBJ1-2	TGTGCCAGCAGCTCGACAGGGCCGGGTGGCTACACCTTC	CASSSTGPGGYTF
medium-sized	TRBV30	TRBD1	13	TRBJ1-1	TGTGCCTGGAGTGTGGACAGGGGAGAACAAGCTTTCTTT	CAWSVDRGEQAFF
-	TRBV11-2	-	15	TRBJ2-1	TGTGCCAGCAGCGCGGACCGGGGATCCTACAATGAGCAGTTCTTC	CASSADRGSYNEQFF
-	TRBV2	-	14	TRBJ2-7	TGTGCCACCCGACAGGAAACTCTAACCTACGAGCAGTACTTC	CATRQETLTYEQYF
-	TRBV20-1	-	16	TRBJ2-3	TGCAGTGCTAGAGATTGGGGGTGGGGTAGCACAGATACGCAGTATTTT	CSARDWGWGSTDTQYF
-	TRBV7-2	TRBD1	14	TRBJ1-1	TGTGCCAGCAGCTTTAACAGGGGAAGCACTGAAGCTTTCTTT	CASSFNRGSTEAFF
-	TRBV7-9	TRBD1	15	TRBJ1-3	TGTGCCAGCAGCACCGGGACAGAGGCAAGAAACACCATATATTTT	CASSTGTEARNTIYF
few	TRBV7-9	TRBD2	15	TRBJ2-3	TGTGCCAGCAGCCTCGAGCGGGAGAGAACAGATACGCAGTATTTT	CASSLERERTDTQYF
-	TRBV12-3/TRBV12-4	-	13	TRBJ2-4	TGTGCCAGCAGGCTTGACAGGATGGACATTCAGTACTTC	CASRLDRMDIQYF
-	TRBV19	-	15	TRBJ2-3	TGTGCCAGTAGTACCCAAATGGATCTGTTCGACACGCAGTATTTT	CASSTQMDLFDTQYF
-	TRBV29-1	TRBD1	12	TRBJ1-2	TGCAGCGTCATGACAGGGGCCAATGGCTACACCTTC	CSVMTGANGYTF
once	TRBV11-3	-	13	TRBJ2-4	TGTGCCAGCAGCGGGGGGGCCGGAAACATTCAGTACTTC	CASSGGAGNIQYF